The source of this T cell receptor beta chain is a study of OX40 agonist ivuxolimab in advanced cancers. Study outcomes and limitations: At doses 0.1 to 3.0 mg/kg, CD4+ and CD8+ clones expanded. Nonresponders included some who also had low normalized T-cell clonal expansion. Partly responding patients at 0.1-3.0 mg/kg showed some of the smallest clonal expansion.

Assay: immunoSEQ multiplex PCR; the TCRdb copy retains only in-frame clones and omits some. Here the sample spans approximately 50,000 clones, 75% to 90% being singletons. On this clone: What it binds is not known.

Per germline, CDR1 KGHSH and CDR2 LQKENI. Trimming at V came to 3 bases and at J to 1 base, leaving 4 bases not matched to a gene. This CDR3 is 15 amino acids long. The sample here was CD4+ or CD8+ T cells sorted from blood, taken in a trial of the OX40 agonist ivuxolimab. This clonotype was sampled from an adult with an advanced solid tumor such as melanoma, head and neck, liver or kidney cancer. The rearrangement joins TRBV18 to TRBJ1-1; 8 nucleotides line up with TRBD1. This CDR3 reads CASSPQGAENTEAFF. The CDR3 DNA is TGTGCCAGCTCACCTCAGGGGGCCGAGAACACTGAAGCTTTCTTT.